A single sample gave rise to the 29 T cell receptor beta chains below, sequenced in a study of cytomegalovirus exposure and HLA in healthy donors. The PCR used 60 Vbeta and 13 Jbeta primers. The method was immunoSEQ multiplex PCR; TCRdb's version includes in-frame clones alone and lacks a portion of them. Among 150,000 or so clones listed, 71% were seen once. Sequencing was performed on PBMCs. The origin of the receptors is a girl aged 5-17 years in good health and CMV-seronegative.

V and J are TRBV19 and TRBJ1-6; 8 bases map to TRBD1. CDR1 and CDR2 from the germline V gene are LNHDA and SQIVND (reference sequence). J gave up 8 bases and V 4 bases, and 10 bases lay outside the gene matches. The CDR3 is 16 residues long. The CDR3 DNA reads TGTGCCAGTAGTACCCCCGGACAGGGAGAGGATTCACCCCTCCACTTT. Protein sequence: CASSTPGQGEDSPLHF.

This clone was seen only once. The chain couples TRBV5-1 to TRBJ2-2; perhaps TRBD1 as D (6 bases). The CDR3 has 16 amino acids. Germline CDR1 SGHRS, CDR2 YFSETQ. The V and J ends lost 7 bases and 0 bases respectively, with 16 bases between them. The CDR3 sequence is CASRLTGIPNTGELFF. The CDR3 nucleotides read TGCGCCAGCCGCCTCACAGGGATCCCGAACACCGGGGAGCTGTTTTTT.

The genes are TRBV9 and TRBJ1-2, with D unclear. V was pared by 2 bases and J by 0 bases, with 5 bases between. Germline V gene data show CDR1 as SGDLS and CDR2 as YYNGEE. There are 13 residues in the CDR3. CDR3: CASSVAANYGYTF. For the CDR3, the DNA is TGTGCCAGCAGCGTGGCTGCTAACTATGGCTACACCTTC.

V usage is TRBV5-1 and J usage is TRBJ2-3, with a tentative D call TRBD2 (6 bases). V was clipped by 5 bases and J by 3 bases, with 16 bases between them. This CDR3 has 15 residues. Germline-derived CDR1 and CDR2 are SGHRS and YFSETQ. Written as DNA, the CDR3 is TGCGCCAGCAGTTTAGGCGGGGTCGGTACAGATACGCAGTATTTT. Its translation: CASSLGGVGTDTQYF.

On this clone: Different DNA sequences within this sample yield the same CDR3. V and J are TRBV11-2 and TRBJ1-6, with TRBD1 matching 11 bases. The CDR3 runs 14 residues. Losses at the gene ends were 6 bases for V and 10 bases for J; bases not matched to a gene: 5. Germline loops: CDR1 SGHAT, CDR2 FQNNGV. The CDR3 spells CASSLGTGGSPLHF. CDR3 nucleotide sequence: TGTGCCAGCAGTCTCGGGACAGGGGGATCACCCCTCCACTTT.

This sequence joins TRBV7-8 and TRBJ1-1; D unclear. Germline V gives CDR1 SGHVS, CDR2 FQNEAQ. With 1 base removed from V and 5 bases from J, the gap between germline ends came to 14 bases. The length of the CDR3 is 15 residues. CDR3: CASSLDAGGLTEAFF. CDR3 coding DNA: TGTGCCAGCAGCTTAGATGCGGGAGGGTTGACTGAAGCTTTCTTT.

This clone was seen just once. The chain recombines TRBV7-9 with TRBJ1-2, with TRBD1 matching over 7 bases. The CDR3 is made up of 16 amino acids. Losses at the gene ends were 5 bases for V and 4 bases for J; bases not matched to a gene: 13. CDR1 is SEHNR, CDR2 FQNEAQ, per germline (reference sequence). CDR3 amino acids: CASSHGTAFESYGYTF. CDR3 coding DNA: TGTGCCAGCAGCCACGGGACAGCCTTCGAAAGCTATGGCTACACCTTC. The variable domain in full, with the rest retrieved from reference TRBV7-9 and TRBJ1-2, is DTGVSQNPRHKITKRGQNVTFRCDPISEHNRLYWYRQTLGQGPEFLTYFQNEAQLEKSRLLSDRFSAERPKGSFSTLEIQRTEQGDSAMYLCASSHGTAFESYGYTFGSGTRLTVV.

This clone occurred a few times. The rearrangement links TRBV6-5 to TRBJ1-5; D ambiguous. CDR3 length: 13 amino acids. In germline, CDR1 is MNHEY, CDR2 SVGAGI. Trimming took 6 bases from V and 5 from J, leaving 11 bases between them. The CDR3 protein is CASSRRFYQPQHF. The CDR3 DNA sequence: TGTGCCAGCAGCCGCAGGTTCTATCAGCCCCAGCATTTT.

This sequence joins TRBV7-9 and TRBJ1-4, with TRBD1 identical over 7 bases. This CDR3 spans 14 amino acids. CDR1 SEHNR and CDR2 FQNEAQ come from the germline V gene (reference sequence). The junction had 4 bases not matched to a gene; V was cut back by 1 base and J by 8 bases. CDR3 DNA: TGTGCCAGCAGCTTAGTAGGGGGCGACGAAAAACTGTTTTTT. This gives the protein CASSLVGGDEKLFF.

The CDR3 DNA follows: TGTGCCAGCAGCCAAGGTGCGGGGGGGCAGAATGAGCAGTTCTTC. The encoded protein is CASSQGAGGQNEQFF. The chain recombines TRBV4-2 with TRBJ2-1; 9 nucleotides align to TRBD2. J was trimmed by 7 bases and V by 1 base; bases with no gene match: 5. Germline V gene lookup returns CDR1 LGHNA and CDR2 YNFKEQ. The CDR3 covers 15 residues.

The gene calls are TRBV5-1 and TRBJ2-7; tentatively, D is TRBD1 (6 bases). V lost 4 bases to trimming and J lost 0 bases, with 11 bases between them. This CDR3 is 14 amino acids long. Germline lookup yields CDR1 SGHRS and CDR2 YFSETQ. As DNA, the CDR3 is TGCGCCAGCAGCCCCCGGACAGCCTCCTACGAGCAGTACTTC. Translated: CASSPRTASYEQYF.

This clone was observed a handful of times. V is TRBV6-1 and J is TRBJ2-7; TRBD2 matches at 9 bases. The CDR3 runs 16 residues. In germline, CDR1 is MNHNS, CDR2 SASEGT. Germline trimming cut 2 bases from V and 5 bases from J; bases unmatched to any gene: 10. In nucleotides, the CDR3 is TGTGCCAGCAGTGAATCGAGGAGCGGGGGGCCAGACGAGCAGTACTTC. Protein: CASSESRSGGPDEQYF.

The V gene is TRBV6-5, the J gene TRBJ2-7; TRBD1 matches at 8 bases. CDR3 length equals 15 residues. The V segment lost 5 bases and the J segment 4 bases; nucleotides outside the gene matches: 10. The germline gives CDR1 MNHEY, CDR2 SVGAGI. The CDR3 reads CASSLPGTGLYEQYF. In DNA, the CDR3 is TGTGCCAGCAGTCTTCCCGGGACAGGACTTTACGAGCAGTACTTC.

The chain is built from TRBV25-1 and TRBJ2-5; TRBD1 agrees at 7 bases. Germline assignment: CDR1 MGHDK and CDR2 SYGVNS. The CDR3 is 17 residues long. The V and J ends lost 3 bases and 2 bases, in that order; junction bases with no gene match: 12. The CDR3 sequence is CASSDPLRTGYQETQYF. The CDR3 DNA reads TGTGCCAGCAGTGATCCCCTACGGACAGGTTATCAAGAGACCCAGTACTTC.

The chain uses TRBV18 and TRBJ1-5, with D unresolved. Germline V CDR1 and CDR2: KGHSH, LQKENI. V was shortened by 1 base and J by 5 bases, with 9 bases between the two germline ends. CDR3 length equals 14 residues. The CDR3 reads CASSPQEAHQPQHF. CDR3 DNA sequence: TGTGCCAGCTCACCACAAGAGGCCCATCAGCCCCAGCATTTT.

The V call is TRBV28, the J call TRBJ1-3; 10 nucleotides align to TRBD1. The CDR3 runs to 14 residues. Germline V gene sequence: CDR1 MDHEN, CDR2 SYDVKM. The V and J ends lost 7 bases and 4 bases, in that order; junction bases with no gene match: 4. CDR3 loop: CASIGTGVGNTIYF. In DNA, the CDR3 is TGTGCCAGCATAGGGACAGGGGTAGGAAACACCATATATTTT.

This clone was recorded a few times. The chain uses TRBV30 and TRBJ2-1, with D possibly matching TRBD2 (5 bases). This CDR3 is 13 amino acids long. The germline V and J ends were trimmed by 3 bases and 7 bases, with 13 bases remaining between them. Germline values: CDR1 GTSNPN, CDR2 SVGIG (reference sequence). CDR3 bases: TGTGCCTGGAGCCGCAGCCCGGGGAATGAGCAGTTCTTC. Amino acids: CAWSRSPGNEQFF.

Remarks on this clone: At one end, the junction sequence differs from germline, possibly due to a read error. The chain uses TRBV2 and TRBJ2-7, with D maybe TRBD1 (7 bases). The length of the CDR3 is 13 residues. Germline assignment: CDR1 SNHLY and CDR2 FYNNEI. For the CDR3, the DNA is TGTGCCAGCTCTCCGGGACAGCGCGCCTCGGGGGACTTC. Translation: CASSPGQRASGDF.

The rearrangement links TRBV5-1 to TRBJ2-7; TRBD2 might be the D (6 bases). CDR1 and CDR2 from the germline V gene are SGHRS and YFSETQ. Trimming removed 5 bases from V and 1 base from J, with 16 bases in between. The CDR3 is made up of 15 amino acids. CDR3 in amino acids: CASRPGTELSYEQYF. CDR3 in DNA: TGCGCCAGCAGACCGGGGACTGAACTTTCCTACGAGCAGTACTTC.

V gene TRBV6-1 combines with J gene TRBJ2-3; 14 positions agree with TRBD2. The junction had 3 bases not matched to a gene; V was cut back by 4 bases and J by 3 bases. CDR1 is MNHNS and CDR2 is SASEGT in the germline V gene. This CDR3 comprises 16 residues. CDR3 sequence reads: CASSATSGGVTDTQYF. DNA of the CDR3: TGTGCCAGCAGTGCGACTAGCGGGGGGGTGACAGATACGCAGTATTTT.

CDR3 loop: CASSPLVAGTGELFF. The CDR3 DNA is TGTGCCAGCAGCCCGCTTGTTGCGGGGACCGGGGAGCTGTTTTTT. V gene TRBV11-2 combines with J gene TRBJ2-2; a possible D gene is TRBD2 (6 bases). Trimming stripped 5 bases from V and 5 bases from J, with 15 bases between. CDR1 is SGHAT, CDR2 FQNNGV, per germline. This CDR3 has 15 amino acids.

The gene calls are TRBV19 and TRBJ2-2; D remains unclear. The germline CDR1 and CDR2 sequences are LNHDA and SQIVND (reference sequence). Trimming took 2 bases from V and 7 from J, leaving 5 bases between them. This CDR3 has 12 residues. CDR3 nucleotides: TGTGCCAGTAGTATACCCGGCGGGGAGCTGTTTTTT. Its translation is CASSIPGGELFF.

This clone was found a few times. The rearrangement joins TRBV5-1 to TRBJ2-3, with a tentative D call TRBD1 (5 bases). V lost 0 bases and J lost 0, with 8 bases in between. CDR3 size: 15 residues. The germline V gene has CDR1 SGHRS and CDR2 YFSETQ. The CDR3 DNA is TGCGCCAGCAGCTTGGGACAGACTAGCACAGATACGCAGTATTTT. Protein sequence: CASSLGQTSTDTQYF.

The genes are TRBV7-9 and TRBJ2-1; 12 bases fit TRBD1. Germline V gene lookup returns CDR1 SEHNR and CDR2 FQNEAQ (reference sequence). V dropped 4 bases and J dropped 1; count of bases not matched to a gene: 11. The CDR3 is 19 amino acids. This CDR3 is CASSSPGDRGPKSYNEQFF. DNA for the CDR3: TGTGCCAGCAGCTCCCCCGGGGACAGGGGGCCCAAATCCTACAATGAGCAGTTCTTC.

The J gene is TRBJ1-6, the V gene TRBV2; D uncertain. Germline V gives CDR1 SNHLY, CDR2 FYNNEI. The CDR3 extends over 13 amino acids. Trimming took off 6 bases at V and 9 bases at J, with 12 bases between the two ends. As DNA, the CDR3 is TGTGCCAGCAGGGCCCTCCTTCCTTCACCCCTCCACTTT. It encodes CASRALLPSPLHF.

The chain combines TRBV4-1 with TRBJ2-2, with D unresolved. Germline CDR1 reads MGHRA; CDR2 reads YSYEKL. The V end lost 1 base, the J end lost 2 bases, and 8 bases lay between the germline ends. CDR3 length equals 15 residues. In DNA, the CDR3 is TGCGCCAGCAGCCAAGCTTCTCTTAACACCGGGGAGCTGTTTTTT. This gives the protein CASSQASLNTGELFF.

The gene calls are TRBV6-5 and TRBJ2-5; D uncertain. The V end was cut by 6 bases, the J end by 7 bases, with 12 bases between. Germline V gene data show CDR1 as MNHEY and CDR2 as SVGAGI. CDR3 length equals 12 residues. The CDR3 sequence: CASRKDPGTQYF. In DNA form, the CDR3 reads TGTGCCAGCAGGAAAGACCCGGGGACCCAGTACTTC.

This clone came up a few times. The rearrangement links TRBV5-1 to TRBJ1-1, with 9 bases identical to TRBD1. After removal of 4 bases from V and 9 bases from J, the junction contained 7 bases not matched to a gene. The germline gives CDR1 SGHRS, CDR2 YFSETQ. The CDR3 has 13 amino acids. The CDR3 coding sequence is TGCGCCAGCAGCCCCGGACAGGGGTTAAAAGCTTTCTTT. Encoded protein: CASSPGQGLKAFF.

V is TRBV18 and J is TRBJ1-2; D uncertain. The CDR3 runs to 14 residues. V was pared by 4 bases and J by 3 bases, with 12 bases between. Germline-derived CDR1 and CDR2 are KGHSH and LQKENI. The CDR3 reads CASSLASPYYGYTF. The CDR3 region has the DNA TGTGCCAGCTCACTAGCCAGCCCCTACTATGGCTACACCTTC. The entire variable domain, with the rest obtained from reference TRBV18 and TRBJ1-2, is as follows: NAGVMQNPRHLVRRRGQEARLRCSPMKGHSHVYWYRQLPEEGLKFMVYLQKENIIDESGMPKERFSAEFPKEGPSILRIQQVVRGDSAAYFCASSLASPYYGYTFGSGTRLTVV.